The rows below give T cell receptor beta chains drawn from one sample of a study of cytomegalovirus exposure and HLA in healthy donors. The protocol was immunoSEQ multiplex PCR, while the TCRdb copy is restricted to in-frame clones and leaves out a portion. The table records some 180,000 clones, around 78% of them present only once. Sequenced material: PBMCs. All receptors come from a man between 18 and 29 years old in good health and CMV-seronegative. CDR3s include the opening cysteine and the closing phenylalanine or tryptophan. D genes are given only for firm matches. Clone size, where shown, is once, few, many, or a class for clones that have expanded.

CDR3 | DNA | size | J | D | V
CASSSGGGLSDEQFF | TGTGCCAGCAGCTCTGGCGGGGGGCTGAGCGATGAGCAGTTCTTC | . | TRBJ2-1 | TRBD2 | TRBV11-3
CASSYGIQGSWGNTIYF | TGTGCCAGCAGCTATGGTATCCAGGGGAGTTGGGGAAACACCATATATTTT | . | TRBJ1-3 | . | TRBV9
CASGLGGAGQPQHF | TGTGCTAGTGGTCTAGGGGGGGCAGGTCAGCCCCAGCATTTT | . | TRBJ1-5 | . | TRBV12-5
CASKMSLNTEAFF | TGTGCCAGCAAAATGAGCCTGAACACTGAAGCTTTCTTT | . | TRBJ1-1 | . | TRBV6-1
CASSFYQQGVTGELFF | TGTGCCAGCAGTTTCTACCAACAGGGGGTCACCGGGGAGCTGTTTTTT | . | TRBJ2-2 | TRBD1 | TRBV27
CASSPRLAREQYF | TGTGCCAGCAGTCCCCGACTAGCCCGGGAGCAGTACTTC | few | TRBJ2-7 | TRBD2 | TRBV27
CASSDMAQPGDEQFF | TGCGCCAGCAGTGACATGGCCCAACCAGGGGATGAGCAGTTCTTC | . | TRBJ2-1 | . | TRBV10-1
CASSFTASGASNTEAFF | TGTGCCAGCAGCTTTACAGCTTCTGGGGCTTCGAACACTGAAGCTTTCTTT | . | TRBJ1-1 | . | TRBV7-9
CASSPQGAITEAFF | TGTGCCAGCAGCCCGCAGGGGGCCATCACTGAAGCTTTCTTT | . | TRBJ1-1 | TRBD1 | TRBV9
CASSFGRGGETQYF | TGCGCCAGCAGCTTTGGGCGGGGCGGCGAGACCCAGTACTTC | . | TRBJ2-5 | . | TRBV5-1
CAISDWGEHQPQHF | TGTGCCATCAGTGACTGGGGGGAGCATCAGCCCCAGCATTTT | . | TRBJ1-5 | . | TRBV10-3
CASSVGPGQQETQYF | TGTGCCAGTAGTGTGGGTCCGGGACAGCAAGAGACCCAGTACTTC | . | TRBJ2-5 | TRBD1 | TRBV19
CASSIRTAGYGYTF | TGTGCCAGTAGTATTCGGACAGCTGGCTATGGCTACACCTTC | . | TRBJ1-2 | . | TRBV19
CASSSSRVGEF | TGTGCCAGCAGTTCCTCCCGGGTCGGGGAATTC | few | TRBJ2-7 | . | TRBV28
CASGTGGQKQYF | TGTGCCAGCGGGACGGGGGGGCAGAAGCAGTATTTT | . | TRBJ2-3 | TRBD2 | TRBV2
CASKWRGSSYNSPLHF | TGTGCCAGCAAATGGAGGGGAAGCTCCTATAATTCACCCCTCCACTTT | . | TRBJ1-6 | . | TRBV27
CASSPTGAWTGELFF | TGTGCCAGCTCACCAACAGGGGCTTGGACCGGGGAGCTGTTTTTT | . | TRBJ2-2 | TRBD1 | TRBV18
CATSRDIEGAEQYF | TGTGCCACCAGCAGAGATATCGAGGGGGCCGAGCAGTACTTC | . | TRBJ2-7 | TRBD1 | TRBV15
CASSYGGGTSYGYTF | TGTGCCAGCAGCTACGGGGGGGGAACTAGCTATGGCTACACCTTC | . | TRBJ1-2 | . | TRBV5-4
CASSPKDRVGQPQHF | TGTGCCAGCAGTCCCAAGGACAGGGTCGGGCAGCCCCAGCATTTT | . | TRBJ1-5 | TRBD1 | TRBV27
CATSQDRSRETQYF | TGTGCCACCAGTCAAGATAGGAGCCGAGAGACCCAGTACTTC | few | TRBJ2-5 | . | TRBV6-5
CASSNRVGTGNNQPQHF | TGTGCCAGTAGTAACCGGGTTGGGACAGGGAACAATCAGCCCCAGCATTTT | . | TRBJ1-5 | TRBD1 | TRBV19
CASSIRRQGAYGYTF | TGTGCCAGCAGCATACGCCGACAGGGCGCGTATGGCTACACCTTC | . | TRBJ1-2 | TRBD1 | TRBV11-3
CASSSPGQWNTEAFF | TGTGCCAGCAGTTCCCCGGGACAGTGGAACACTGAAGCTTTCTTT | few | TRBJ1-1 | TRBD1 | TRBV6-5
CASRLVGGHYTF | TGTGCCAGCAGATTGGTCGGGGGGCACTACACCTTC | . | TRBJ1-2 | . | TRBV2
CASSGGPSSYNEQFF | TGTGCCAGCTCAGGGGGACCTAGCTCCTACAATGAGCAGTTCTTC | few | TRBJ2-1 | TRBD1 | TRBV7-9
CASSLGQDNSPLHF | TGCGCCAGCAGCTTAGGACAGGATAATTCACCCCTCCACTTT | . | TRBJ1-6 | TRBD1 | TRBV5-1
CASRGDRLISGANVLTF | TGTGCCAGCAGGGGCGACAGGCTAATCTCTGGGGCCAACGTCCTGACTTTC | . | TRBJ2-6 | . | TRBV2
CASSFRVGSEAFF | TGCGCCAGCAGCTTCAGGGTTGGATCTGAAGCTTTCTTT | . | TRBJ1-1 | . | TRBV5-1
CASRIDSSGANVLTF | TGCGCCAGCCGGATCGACAGCTCTGGGGCCAACGTCCTGACTTTC | . | TRBJ2-6 | . | TRBV5-1
CASRSTGYGTDTQYF | TGTGCCAGTAGATCTACAGGGTACGGCACAGATACGCAGTATTTT | . | TRBJ2-3 | . | TRBV19
CASSQVDPRTGKLFF | TGCGCCAGCAGCCAAGTTGACCCCCGAACCGGGAAGCTGTTTTTT | . | TRBJ2-2 | . | TRBV4-1
CASSIVGAYQETQYF | TGTGCCAGTAGTATTGTGGGGGCCTACCAAGAGACCCAGTACTTC | . | TRBJ2-5 | . | TRBV19
CASSGGQGYYEQYF | TGTGCCAGCAGTGGGGGACAGGGCTACTACGAGCAGTACTTC | . | TRBJ2-7 | TRBD1 | TRBV6-5
CAWSQGISYEQYF | TGTGCCTGGAGTCAGGGAATCTCCTACGAGCAGTACTTC | . | TRBJ2-7 | . | TRBV30
CATGLAGSTGELFF | TGTGCCACCGGACTAGCGGGATCCACCGGGGAGCTGTTTTTT | . | TRBJ2-2 | TRBD2 | TRBV10-3